These 21 T cell receptor beta chains came from one sample sequenced in a study of T cells in Graves' hyperthyroidism and ophthalmopathy. Researchers took RNA transcripts and amplified the TCR beta CDR3 regions from them. The TCR CDR3 was amplified in a first-round RT-PCR using the HTBI primer set. One entry per CDR3 protein results from TCRdb running MiXCR on the multiplex PCR reads. The sample has hundreds of thousands of distinct CDR3 sequences, less than 20% seen once; the top ten hold about 7.7%. Sequenced material: blood. These receptors all stem from a woman between 18 and 29 years old with Graves' hyperthyroidism.

This clonotype turned up a few times. V usage is TRBV10-3 and J usage is TRBJ1-6; tentative D call: TRBD1 (6 bases). The CDR3 length is 14 residues. Trimming pared 6 bases from V and 10 bases from J, leaving 16 bases between. CDR1 is ENHRY, CDR2 SYGVKD, per germline. The CDR3 coding sequence is TGTGCCATCAGGTCAGGGGACCCCGGATCACCCCTCCACTTT. Encoded protein: CAIRSGDPGSPLHF.

This clonotype has at least ten counts. CDR3 sequence: CASSKSGATDLDEQYF. The CDR3 DNA is TGCGCCAGCAGCAAGTCAGGGGCCACTGATCTCGACGAGCAGTACTTC. The V call is TRBV5-1, the J call TRBJ2-7; possibly TRBD1 for D (6 bases). In germline, CDR1 is SGHRS, CDR2 YFSETQ. CDR3 length: 16 amino acids. V lost 4 bases, J lost 5 bases, and 22 bases lay in between.

The chain uses TRBV5-4 and TRBJ1-4; D is unclear. The CDR3 has 15 amino acids. The ends were cut back, 1 base at V and 7 bases at J, with 14 bases in the middle. Germline V CDR1 and CDR2: SGHNT, YYREEE (reference sequence). CDR3 DNA sequence: TGTGCCAGCAGCTTGCGGGGTCAGAGCAGTGAAAAACTGTTTTTT. Translating gives CASSLRGQSSEKLFF.

The table lists this clonotype with a few counts. The V gene is TRBV4-3, the J gene TRBJ2-7; D ambiguous. V lost 1 base, J lost 0 bases, and 10 bases lay in between. The CDR3 is 15 residues long. Per the germline V gene, CDR1 is LGHNA and CDR2 is YSLEER. The CDR3 DNA is TGCGCCAGCAGCCAAGTTACTGCCAGCTCCTACGAGCAGTACTTC. Translated: CASSQVTASSYEQYF.

The sample holds many counts of this clonotype. The V gene is TRBV27, the J gene TRBJ2-5, with 14 bases identical to TRBD2. Germline V gene lookup returns CDR1 MNHEY and CDR2 SMNVEV (reference sequence). This CDR3 comprises 14 residues. V lost 5 bases to trimming and J lost 10 bases; unmatched junction nucleotides: 6. The CDR3, as DNA: TGTGCCAGCAGTGCCGGGACTAGCGGGAGCAGCCAGTACTTC. This sequence encodes CASSAGTSGSSQYF.

This clonotype was recorded many times. This chain links TRBV3-1 with TRBJ1-1, with 8 bases identical to TRBD1. The germline V gene encodes CDR1 LGHDT and CDR2 YNNKEL (reference sequence). V lost 4 bases to trimming and J lost 7 bases; unmatched junction nucleotides: 5. The CDR3 is made up of 13 amino acids. The CDR3 DNA follows: TGTGCCAGCAGCCGAGCAGGGGGCTATGAAGCTTTCTTT. Its protein product is CASSRAGGYEAFF.

This clonotype was seen at least ten times. This rearrangement joins TRBV15 to TRBJ2-7, with a weak D call TRBD2 (6 bases). Germline V CDR1 and CDR2: LNHNV, YYDKDF (reference sequence). This CDR3 comprises 18 residues. Trimming removed 0 bases at V and 0 bases at J, with 18 bases between. CDR3 sequence: CATSRDLVSGGSSYEQYF. The DNA of the CDR3 is TGTGCCACCAGCAGAGATCTCGTTAGCGGAGGGAGCTCCTACGAGCAGTACTTC.

Details on this clonotype: A much larger clone lies one base from this, so it may be a read error. The chain recombines TRBV12-5 with TRBJ2-7; 8 bases match TRBD2. Germline lookup yields CDR1 LGHNT and CDR2 FRNRAP. J gave up 5 bases and V 5 bases, and 8 bases lay outside the gene matches. The CDR3 runs 14 residues. The CDR3 is CASGAGLEGNEQYF. The CDR3 DNA reads as TGTGCTAGTGGTGCGGGACTAGAAGGTAACGAGCAGTACTTC. Full variable domain (outside the CDR3, taken from reference TRBV12-5 and TRBJ2-7): DARVTQTPRHKVTEMGQEVTMRCQPILGHNTVFWYRQTMMQGLELLAYFRNRAPLDDSGMPKDRFSAEMPDATLATLKIQPSEPRDSAVYFCASGAGLEGNEQYFGPGTRLTVT.

As regards this clonotype: A read error may produce the germline difference seen at one junction end. This chain uses TRBV2 with TRBJ2-7, with TRBD2 matching over 7 bases. Per the germline V gene, CDR1 is SNHLY and CDR2 is FYNNEI. The CDR3 loop spans 14 amino acids. For the CDR3, the DNA is TGTGCCTGCAGGCGGGACTACCTTCTGCGAGCGCAGTACTTC. Translating it yields CACRRDYLLRAQYF.

This clonotype came up many times. The chain recombines TRBV6-2 or TRBV6-3 with TRBJ1-3; a possible D gene is TRBD1 (6 bases). Germline assignment: CDR1 MNHEY and CDR2 SVGEGT. The V end lost 0 bases, the J end lost 4 bases, and 13 bases lay between the germline ends. The CDR3 is 16 amino acids. Here the CDR3 reads CASSYSAGGLGNTIYF. The CDR3 coding sequence is TGTGCCAGCAGTTACTCAGCTGGGGGCCTCGGAAACACCATATATTTT.

This clonotype was observed at least ten times. The chain uses TRBV20-1 and TRBJ1-5; D is unresolved. The V end was cut by 2 bases, the J end by 1 base, with 9 bases between. Germline CDR1 and CDR2: DFQATT and SNEGSKA (reference sequence). The CDR3 extends over 14 amino acids. CDR3 in amino acids: CSARRGGSNQPQHF. The CDR3 DNA reads TGCAGTGCTAGAAGAGGTGGAAGCAATCAGCCCCAGCATTTT.

The sample holds many counts of this clonotype. V and J are TRBV6-1 and TRBJ2-7; D unclear. This CDR3 region has 15 residues. The germline gives CDR1 MNHNS, CDR2 SASEGT. V dropped 2 bases and J dropped 3 bases, with 14 bases sitting between them. CDR3 residues: CASSELSMAVYEQYF. The CDR3 DNA reads as TGTGCCAGCAGTGAATTGTCGATGGCAGTCTACGAGCAGTACTTC.

This clonotype was seen at least ten times. This sequence joins TRBV12-3 or TRBV12-4 and TRBJ2-7; D may be TRBD2 (6 bases). Trimming left V 5 bases short and J 3 bases short, with 17 bases between. This CDR3 spans 15 amino acids. CDR3 residues: CASSPPVGGVYEQYF. DNA for the CDR3: TGTGCCAGCAGTCCCCCGGTGGGGGGAGTCTACGAGCAGTACTTC.

The V gene is TRBV6-9, the J gene TRBJ1-4, with TRBD1 as a possible D gene (5 bases). The CDR3 spans 17 residues. Germline loops: CDR1 MNHGY, CDR2 SVAAGI. Trimming stripped 4 bases from V and 3 bases from J, with 18 bases between. The CDR3 region is CASSLGRTVGPNEKLFF. Here the CDR3 DNA reads TGTGCCAGCAGTTTGGGACGCACCGTGGGGCCTAATGAAAAACTGTTTTTT.

This clonotype was counted many times. The gene calls are TRBV7-6 and TRBJ2-7; 9 bases map to TRBD2. This CDR3 has 15 amino acids. Germline CDR1 SGHVS, CDR2 FNYEAQ. V shed 5 bases and J 1 base; nucleotides not matched to a gene: 6. CDR3 region: CASSRTSGGSYEQYF. CDR3 in DNA: TGTGCCAGCAGCCGGACCAGCGGGGGGTCCTACGAGCAGTACTTC. Combining the CDR3 with reference TRBV7-6 and TRBJ2-7 gives the whole variable domain GAGVSQSPRYKVTKRGQDVALRCDPISGHVSLYWYRQALGQGPEFLTYFNYEAQQDKSGLPNDRFSAERPEGSISTLTIQRTEQRDSAMYRCASSRTSGGSYEQYFGPGTRLTVT.

This clonotype occurred many times. V and J are TRBV3-1 and TRBJ2-1; TRBD2 matches at 13 bases. The J segment lost 4 bases and the V segment lost 2 bases, leaving 2 bases of the junction unmatched. Germline V lookup: CDR1 LGHDT, CDR2 YNNKEL (reference sequence). This CDR3 contains 16 residues. The CDR3 here is CASSQRTSGGYNEQFF. For the CDR3, the DNA is TGTGCCAGCAGCCAAAGGACTAGCGGGGGATACAATGAGCAGTTCTTC.

In this sample, this clonotype turned up many times. V and J are TRBV20-1 and TRBJ1-1; D is ambiguous. Germline CDR1 reads DFQATT; CDR2 reads SNEGSKA (reference sequence). The CDR3 consists of 13 residues. The V end was cut by 3 bases, the J end by 0 bases, with 8 bases between. CDR3 sequence: CSARSQVNTEAFF. As DNA, the CDR3 is TGCAGTGCTAGGTCGCAGGTGAACACTGAAGCTTTCTTT.

This clonotype was recorded many times. V is TRBV12-5 and J is TRBJ2-7, with unresolved D. V was clipped by 0 bases and J by 2 bases, with 17 bases between them. This CDR3 comprises 17 residues. Germline CDR1 and CDR2: LGHNT and FRNRAP. CDR3 in DNA: TGTGCTAGTGGTTTGGTACTTGGAAACGCGCCACCCTACGAGCAGTACTTC. Residues: CASGLVLGNAPPYEQYF.

There are many counts of this clonotype. The rearrangement joins TRBV5-1 to TRBJ1-5; D is uncertain. The V end lost 0 bases, the J end lost 7 bases, and 8 bases lay between the germline ends. Germline-derived CDR1 and CDR2 are SGHRS and YFSETQ. This CDR3 is built from 13 residues. Here the CDR3 DNA reads TGCGCCAGCAGCTTGGCCCCGGGACAGCCCCAGCATTTT. Translating gives CASSLAPGQPQHF. The full variable domain, completed using reference TRBV5-1 and TRBJ1-5, is KAGVTQTPRYLIKTRGQQVTLSCSPISGHRSVSWYQQTPGQGLQFLFEYFSETQRNKGNFPGRFSGRQFSNSRSEMNVSTLELGDSALYLCASSLAPGQPQHFGDGTRLSIL.

The chain couples TRBV3-1 to TRBJ2-1; 10 nucleotides agree with TRBD1. Germline CDR1 is LGHDT and CDR2 is YNNKEL (reference sequence). CDR3 length: 16 residues. J lost 6 bases, V lost 10 bases, and 15 bases had no gene match. The CDR3 nucleotides read TGTGCCACCTGCCCGACCGGGACAGGGGATTTCAATGAGCAGTTCTTC. Translation gives CATCPTGTGDFNEQFF.

This clonotype was observed many times. The CDR3 sequence is CASNQRGGQETQYF. The DNA of the CDR3 is TGTGCCAGCAATCAGAGGGGTGGCCAAGAGACCCAGTACTTC. The chain uses TRBV6-1 and TRBJ2-5; either TRBD1 or TRBD2 may supply D (5 bases each). The CDR3 runs 14 residues. The ends were cut back, 7 bases at V and 1 base at J, with 13 bases in the middle. Looked up from germline, CDR1 is MNHNS and CDR2 is SASEGT.